Detailed here is one T cell receptor beta chain. What it binds is unknown. The repertoire was sequenced with immunoSEQ multiplex PCR; TCRdb's copy has only in-frame clones and lacks some. The sample has approximately 150,000 clones; 92% are singletons. The sample is drawn from a study of T cell responses to AZD1222 COVID-19 vaccine. Study-wide points: The CD4 TCRs associated with vaccination extended across spike and predominated at 160-218 and 743-854. Donors skewed white British and female; clonal diversity was possibly underestimated. Two AZD1222 administrations were followed by greater Spike-specific TCR breadth and depth. At study baseline, merely roughly 6 AZD1222 recipients were seropositive.

Deletions cut 1 base from V and 12 bases from J, with 13 bases between. The length of the CDR3 is 13 residues. The germline V gene has CDR1 SGHAT and CDR2 FQNNGV. The chain couples TRBV11-2 to TRBJ2-1, with D maybe TRBD2 (6 bases). The sequence derives from an adult who received the AZD1222 COVID-19 vaccine. The sample in question was peripheral blood, obtained 28 days after the second AZD1222 dose. CDR3 in DNA: TGTGCCAGCAGCTTAGTCCCAATGCGGGGGCAGTTCTTC. Amino acids: CASSLVPMRGQFF.